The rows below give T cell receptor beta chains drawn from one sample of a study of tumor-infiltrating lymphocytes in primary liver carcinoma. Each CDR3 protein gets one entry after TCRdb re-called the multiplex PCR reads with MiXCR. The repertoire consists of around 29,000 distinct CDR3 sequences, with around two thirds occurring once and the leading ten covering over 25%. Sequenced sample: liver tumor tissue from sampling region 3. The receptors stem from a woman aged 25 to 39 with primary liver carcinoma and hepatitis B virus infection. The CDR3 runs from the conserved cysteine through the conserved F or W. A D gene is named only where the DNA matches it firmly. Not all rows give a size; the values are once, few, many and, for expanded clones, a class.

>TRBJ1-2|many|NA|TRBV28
TGTGCCAGCAGTTCCCTAGGACCTAACTATGGCTACACCTTC
CASSSLGPNYGYTF
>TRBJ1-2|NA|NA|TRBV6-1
TGTGCCAGCTGTGAACGGTTCCTGGTCCTTAGATCTGACTATGGCTACGCCTTC
CASCERFLVLRSDYGYAF
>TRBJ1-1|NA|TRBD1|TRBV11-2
TGTGTCAGTAGATATGCAGGGGGGAGGGCTGAAGCTTTCTTT
CVSRYAGGRAEAFF
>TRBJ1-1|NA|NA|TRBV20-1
TGCAGTGTTCCTTTTGGGGACGTCACTGAAGCTTTCTTT
CSVPFGDVTEAFF
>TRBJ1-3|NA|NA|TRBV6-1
TGTGCCAACAGTGGGGCTATATCTGGAAACACCATATATTTT
CANSGAISGNTIYF
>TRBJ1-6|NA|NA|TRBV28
TGTGCCAGCAGTTTGTTTTATAGGGAAAATCCACCCCTCCACTTT
CASSLFYRENPPLHF
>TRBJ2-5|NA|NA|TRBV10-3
TGTGTCATCAGTGAGTCGGATACCAGGCAAGAGACCCAGTACTTC
CVISESDTRQETQYF
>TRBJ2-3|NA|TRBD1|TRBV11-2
TGTGATAGCAGCCGGACGCGACAGGGAAGGGGAGATACGCAGTGTTTT
CDSSRTRQGRGDTQCF
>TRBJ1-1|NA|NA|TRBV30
TGTGCCTGGTGTGAAGTGTTCACTGAAGCTTTCTTT
CAWCEVFTEAFF
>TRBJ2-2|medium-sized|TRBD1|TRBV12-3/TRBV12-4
TGTGCCAGCAGTTCGACAGGGGGCATAACCGGGGAGCTGTTTTTT
CASSSTGGITGELFF
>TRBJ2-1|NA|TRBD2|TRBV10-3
TGTGCCATCAGTGAGTCGACAGCGGGAGCCTGCAATAAGCAGTTCTTC
CAISESTAGACNKQFF
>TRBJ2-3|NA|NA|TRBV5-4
TGTGCCAGCAGCGTATACGGACACCCTTCACCCATAGATACGCAGTATTTT
CASSVYGHPSPIDTQYF
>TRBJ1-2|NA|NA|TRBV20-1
TGCAGTGCTGGCGGGACCGGTTCCTTCCCACCCTATGGCTACACCTTC
CSAGGTGSFPPYGYTF